Listed below are T cell receptor beta chains from one sample, sequenced in a study of blood T cells in healthy people across ages. TCRdb redid the calling of the 5' RACE reads with MiXCR, one entry per CDR3 protein. This sample has hundreds of thousands of distinct CDR3 sequences, with around 50% found just once. Input material: blood. Receptors originate from a woman aged 80 or over in good health. The CDR3 runs from the conserved cysteine through the conserved F or W. D genes are given only for firm matches. Part of the rows lack a size; the others show once, few, many or a class for expanded clones.

D	J	size	length	V	CDR3	DNA
TRBD2	TRBJ2-1	NA	14	TRBV29-1	CSVRGGSSYNEQFF	TGCAGCGTTCGCGGGGGGAGCTCCTACAATGAGCAGTTCTTC
TRBD1	TRBJ2-1	NA	16	TRBV6-2/TRBV6-3	CASSRPPGGGVDEQFF	TGTGCCAGCAGCCGCCCCCCAGGGGGCGGTGTCGATGAACAGTTCTTC
NA	TRBJ1-2	few	13	TRBV5-5	CASSVGDGGGYTF	TGTGCCAGCAGCGTGGGGGACGGGGGCGGCTACACCTTC
TRBD1	TRBJ1-6	few	16	TRBV20-1	CSARTGGIPPSSPLHF	TGCAGTGCTAGGACAGGGGGCATCCCTCCTAGCTCACCCCTCCACTTT
NA	TRBJ2-3	many	15	TRBV2	CASSQEAGSTDTQYF	TGTGCCAGCAGCCAAGAGGCGGGGAGCACAGATACGCAGTATTTT
NA	TRBJ2-3	once	12	TRBV12-3/TRBV12-4	CASRRASDTQYF	TGTGCCAGCAGGAGGGCATCAGATACGCAGTATTTT
TRBD2	TRBJ2-1	NA	17	TRBV7-2	CASSPGTSGISYNEQFF	TGTGCCAGCAGCCCTGGGACTAGCGGGATATCCTACAATGAGCAGTTCTTC
NA	TRBJ1-5	NA	18	TRBV7-9	CASSLVGPYPYSNQPQHF	TGTGCCAGCAGCTTAGTGGGCCCGTACCCTTATAGCAATCAGCCCCAGCATTTT
NA	TRBJ1-1	NA	12	TRBV7-9	CASSLLAEKAFF	TGTGCCAGCAGCTTGTTGGCAGAAAAAGCTTTCTTT
NA	TRBJ2-3	few	14	TRBV5-5	CVSSLVSLTDTQYF	TGTGTCAGCAGCTTGGTTTCCCTCACAGATACGCAGTATTTT
TRBD1	TRBJ2-3	NA	14	TRBV12-3/TRBV12-4	CASRDRVGTDTQYF	TGTGCCAGCAGAGACAGGGTCGGAACAGATACGCAGTATTTT
NA	TRBJ2-7	NA	13	TRBV19	CASSSRDRYEQYF	TGTGCCAGTAGCAGCCGGGACCGCTACGAGCAGTACTTC
NA	TRBJ1-1	many	13	TRBV20-1	CSAPGPSNTEAFF	TGCAGTGCCCCGGGCCCCTCGAACACTGAAGCTTTCTTT